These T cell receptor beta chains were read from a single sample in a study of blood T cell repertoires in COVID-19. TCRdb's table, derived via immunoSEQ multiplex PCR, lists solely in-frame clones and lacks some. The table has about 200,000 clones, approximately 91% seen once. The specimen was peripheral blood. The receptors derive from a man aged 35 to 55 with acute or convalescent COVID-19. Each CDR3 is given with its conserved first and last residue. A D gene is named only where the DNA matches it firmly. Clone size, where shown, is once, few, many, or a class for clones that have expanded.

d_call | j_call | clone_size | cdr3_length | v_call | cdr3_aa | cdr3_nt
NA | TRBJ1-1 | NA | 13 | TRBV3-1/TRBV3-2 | CASSWQGETEAFF | TGTGCCAGCAGTTGGCAGGGTGAAACTGAAGCTTTCTTT
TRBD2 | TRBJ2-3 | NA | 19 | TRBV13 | CASSLGGLAGGGGTDTQYF | TGTGCCAGCAGCTTAGGTGGACTAGCGGGAGGGGGTGGCACAGATACGCAGTATTTT
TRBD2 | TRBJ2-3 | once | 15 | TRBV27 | CASRVDAGGWDTQYF | TGTGCCAGCAGGGTTGATGCGGGAGGCTGGGATACGCAGTATTTT
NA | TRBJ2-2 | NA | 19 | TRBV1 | CTSSHRRVLDGPGTGELFF | TGCACCAGCAGCCACCGCCGGGTTCTAGATGGCCCGGGCACCGGGGAGCTGTTTTTT
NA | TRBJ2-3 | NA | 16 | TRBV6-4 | CASSDGGGARGDTQYF | TGTGCCAGCAGTGACGGTGGGGGGGCGCGAGGAGATACGCAGTATTTT
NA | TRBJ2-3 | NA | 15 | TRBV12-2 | CASRSRDRGPIRSIF | NA
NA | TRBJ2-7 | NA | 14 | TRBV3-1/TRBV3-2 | CASSQVLESYEQYF | TGTGCCAGCAGCCAAGTACTTGAATCCTACGAGCAGTACTTC
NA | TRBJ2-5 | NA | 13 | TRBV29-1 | CSLTWQGEETQYF | TGCAGCCTCACATGGCAGGGTGAAGAGACCCAGTACTTC
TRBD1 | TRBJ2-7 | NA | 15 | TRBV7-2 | CASSQGQTRSYEQYF | TGTGCCAGCAGCCAGGGACAGACCCGATCCTACGAGCAGTACTTC
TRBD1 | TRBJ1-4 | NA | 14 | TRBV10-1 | CASSESRGQEKLFF | TGCGCCAGCAGTGAGTCCAGGGGGCAGGAAAAACTGTTTTTT
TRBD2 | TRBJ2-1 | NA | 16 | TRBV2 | CASSEYGGLAGLEQFF | TGTGCCAGCAGTGAATATGGGGGACTAGCGGGACTTGAGCAGTTCTTC
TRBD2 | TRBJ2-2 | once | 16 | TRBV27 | CASSPIAGVVTGELFF | TGTGCCAGCAGTCCCATAGCGGGAGTAGTCACCGGGGAGCTGTTTTTT
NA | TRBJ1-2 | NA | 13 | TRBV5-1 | CASPTGGSYGYTF | TGCGCCAGCCCTACGGGGGGAAGCTATGGCTACACCTTC
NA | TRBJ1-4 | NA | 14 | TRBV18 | CASSRTAGGEKLFF | TGTGCCAGCTCAAGGACCGCGGGTGGGGAAAAACTGTTTTTT
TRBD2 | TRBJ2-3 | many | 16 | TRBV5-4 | CASSLASGGLTDTQYF | TGTGCCAGCAGCTTGGCTAGCGGGGGACTCACAGATACGCAGTATTTT
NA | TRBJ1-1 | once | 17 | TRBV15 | CATSRDTARWRSTEAFF | TGTGCCACCAGCAGAGATACCGCCCGATGGAGAAGCACTGAAGCTTTCTTT
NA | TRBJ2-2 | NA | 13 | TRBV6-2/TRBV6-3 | CASSYFISGELFF | TGTGCCAGCAGTTACTTTATATCCGGGGAGCTGTTTTTT
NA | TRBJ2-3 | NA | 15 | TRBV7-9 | CASSLGGPSTDTQYF | TGTGCCAGCAGCTTGGGCGGGCCGAGCACAGATACGCAGTATTTT
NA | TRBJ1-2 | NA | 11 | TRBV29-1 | CSAAESYGYTF | TGCAGCGCGGCTGAGAGCTATGGCTACACCTTC
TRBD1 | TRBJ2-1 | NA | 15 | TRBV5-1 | CASSYGQGSPNEQFF | TGCGCCAGCAGCTACGGACAGGGATCCCCCAATGAGCAGTTCTTC
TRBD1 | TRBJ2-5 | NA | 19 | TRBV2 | CASSAGGSYLVGLQETQYF | TGTGCCAGCAGTGCAGGGGGCTCCTATTTGGTGGGCCTTCAAGAGACCCAGTACTTC
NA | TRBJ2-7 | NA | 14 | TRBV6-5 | CASRTTGVSYEQYF | TGTGCCAGCAGAACGACAGGAGTCTCCTACGAGCAGTACTTC
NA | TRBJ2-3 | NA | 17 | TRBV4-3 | CASSQYIDWPSTDTQYF | TGCGCCAGCAGCCAATACATCGACTGGCCCAGCACAGATACGCAGTATTTT
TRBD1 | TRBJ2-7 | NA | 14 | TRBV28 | CASTRTGAAYEQYF | TGTGCCAGCACCCGGACAGGGGCCGCCTACGAGCAGTACTTC
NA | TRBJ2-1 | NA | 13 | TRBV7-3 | CASSLERNNEQFF | TGTGCCAGCAGCTTGGAGAGGAACAATGAGCAGTTCTTC
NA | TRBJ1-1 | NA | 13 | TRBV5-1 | CASSRRGNTEAFF | TGCGCCAGCAGCCGACGGGGGAACACTGAAGCTTTCTTT
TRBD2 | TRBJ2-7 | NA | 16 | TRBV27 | CASSRTPSGSMNEQYF | TGTGCCAGCAGTCGAACCCCCAGCGGGAGCATGAACGAGCAGTACTTC
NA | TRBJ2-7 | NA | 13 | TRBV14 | CASSQGRSYEQYF | TGTGCCAGCAGCCAAGGGCGGTCCTACGAGCAGTACTTC
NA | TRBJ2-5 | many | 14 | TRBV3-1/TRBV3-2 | CASSLKRNQETQYF | TGTGCCAGCAGCTTGAAGAGGAACCAAGAGACCCAGTACTTC
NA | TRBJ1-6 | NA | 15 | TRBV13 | CASSFRRAENSPLHF | TGTGCCAGCAGCTTCAGGAGGGCTGAGAATTCACCCCTCCACTTT
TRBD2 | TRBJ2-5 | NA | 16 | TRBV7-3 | CASSSSGLAGLETQYF | TGTGCCAGCAGCTCCTCAGGGCTAGCGGGACTAGAGACCCAGTACTTC
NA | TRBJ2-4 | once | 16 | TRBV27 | CASSSTTGLAKNIQYF | TGTGCCAGCAGTTCGACCACAGGGCTAGCCAAAAACATTCAGTACTTC
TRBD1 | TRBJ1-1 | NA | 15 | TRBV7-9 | CASSLVTGLNTEAFF | TGTGCCAGCAGCTTAGTGACAGGGTTGAACACTGAAGCTTTCTTT
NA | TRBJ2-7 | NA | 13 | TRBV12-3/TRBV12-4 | CASSFGRSYEQYF | TGTGCCAGCAGTTTTGGCCGAAGCTACGAGCAGTACTTC
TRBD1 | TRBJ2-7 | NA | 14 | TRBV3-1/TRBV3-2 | CASSARDRAVKQYF | TGTGCCAGCAGCGCCCGGGACAGGGCGGTTAAGCAGTACTTC
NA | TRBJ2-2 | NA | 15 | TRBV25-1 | CASSEYLGGGGELFF | TGTGCCAGCAGTGAATACCTGGGGGGTGGCGGGGAGCTGTTTTTT
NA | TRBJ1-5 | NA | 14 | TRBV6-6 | CASSYSDSLSPQHF | TGTGCCAGCAGTTACTCGGACAGCCTATCCCCCCAGCATTTT
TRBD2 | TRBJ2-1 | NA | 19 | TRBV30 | CAWNPKGLAGLGSYNEQFF | TGTGCCTGGAATCCAAAAGGACTAGCGGGACTGGGCTCCTACAATGAGCAGTTCTTC
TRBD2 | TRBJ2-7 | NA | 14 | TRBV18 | CASSLLGLADEQYF | TGTGCCAGCTCACTTTTGGGACTAGCTGACGAGCAGTACTTC
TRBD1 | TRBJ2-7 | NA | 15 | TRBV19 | CASSPGTVLSYEQYF | TGTGCCAGTAGTCCCGGGACAGTGCTCTCCTACGAGCAGTACTTC
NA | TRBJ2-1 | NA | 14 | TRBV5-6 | CASSRGFPYNEQFF | TGTGCCAGCAGCAGGGGGTTCCCATACAATGAGCAGTTCTTC